These 11 T cell receptor beta chains were all obtained from the same sample, sequenced in a study of blood T cell repertoires in COVID-19. Produced via immunoSEQ multiplex PCR; TCRdb's table is partial and in-frame only. The sample consists of fewer than 250,000 clones, approximately 88% of them appearing once. Input material: PBMCs or T cells enriched from blood (not recorded which). The receptor set was obtained from a woman aged 25 to 39 with acute COVID-19.

This clone appeared a single time. The chain links TRBV3-1 (or the pseudogene TRBV3-2) to TRBJ1-1; the D is unclear. The CDR3 loop spans 12 amino acids. The germline V gene encodes CDR1 LGHDT and CDR2 YNNKEL (reference sequence). V lost 1 base to trimming and J lost 11 bases, with 11 bases between them. The CDR3 is CASSQVQDLAFF. DNA of the CDR3: TGTGCCAGCAGCCAAGTGCAGGATCTGGCTTTCTTT.

CDR3 nucleotide sequence: TGTGCCAGTAGTATGGTTACAGGGTTCTATGGCTACACCTTC. Translating it yields CASSMVTGFYGYTF. The genes are TRBV19 and TRBJ1-2; tentatively, D is TRBD1 (6 bases). The V end was cut by 3 bases, the J end by 4 bases, with 12 bases between. CDR1 LNHDA and CDR2 SQIVND come from the germline V gene (reference sequence). The CDR3 is 14 residues long.

This chain links TRBV7-2 with TRBJ1-5; D call uncertain. The CDR3 has 16 residues. Trimming cost V 1 base and J 0 bases, with 10 bases left between them. Germline V CDR1 and CDR2: SGHTA, FQGNSA. CDR3 loop: CASSLDRVNSNQPQHF. The CDR3 nucleotides are TGTGCCAGCAGCTTAGATCGAGTTAATAGCAATCAGCCCCAGCATTTT.

This chain connects TRBV10-3 to TRBJ1-1; the match to TRBD1 covers 8 bases. The length of the CDR3 is 15 residues. CDR1 and CDR2 (germline): ENHRY, SYGVKD. After removal of 3 bases from V and 1 base from J, the junction contained 4 bases not matched to a gene. The CDR3 spells CAISDRDRRNTEAFF. CDR3 bases: TGTGCCATCAGTGACCGGGACAGGAGGAACACTGAAGCTTTCTTT.

This clone was counted a few times. The chain has TRBV5-4 and TRBJ2-3; D perhaps matches TRBD2 (7 bases). V lost 4 bases and J 2 bases, leaving 23 bases between the germline ends. This CDR3 has 18 residues. From germline, CDR1 is SGHNT and CDR2 YYREEE (reference sequence). The CDR3 DNA sequence: TGTGCCAGCAGCCGCGGCGGGGAGGGGGTCCGTTTCACAGATACGCAGTATTTT. Protein sequence: CASSRGGEGVRFTDTQYF.

CDR3: CASSGDRISSGYTF. CDR3 nucleotides: TGTGCCAGCAGTGGGGACAGAATATCATCTGGCTACACCTTC. This rearrangement joins TRBV2 to TRBJ1-2; 7 bases agree with TRBD1. V shed 4 bases, J shed 7 bases, and the junction held 9 bases outside the gene matches. Germline assignment: CDR1 SNHLY and CDR2 FYNNEI. The CDR3 loop spans 14 amino acids.

This chain links TRBV19 with TRBJ1-2; D is perhaps TRBD1 (5 bases). Germline CDR1 reads LNHDA; CDR2 reads SQIVND (reference sequence). Trimming pared 5 bases from V and 0 bases from J, leaving 13 bases between. There are 15 residues in the CDR3. CDR3 DNA: TGTGCCAGTAGTTTCCGGGGGGTGACTAACTATGGCTACACCTTC. This gives the protein CASSFRGVTNYGYTF.

The gene calls are TRBV6-2 or TRBV6-3 and TRBJ2-2, with TRBD1 matching over 8 bases. The V and J ends lost 2 bases and 7 bases, in that order; junction bases with no gene match: 9. Per the germline V gene, CDR1 is MNHEY and CDR2 is SVGEGT. The length of the CDR3 is 16 residues. The CDR3 here is CASSYRGQGLGGELFF. The CDR3 DNA is TGTGCCAGCAGTTACAGAGGACAGGGACTGGGCGGGGAGCTGTTTTTT.

V gene TRBV10-2 combines with J gene TRBJ1-2, with 8 bases aligning to TRBD1. The trim removed 7 bases at V and 11 bases at J, leaving 9 bases unmatched. Germline lookup yields CDR1 WSHSY and CDR2 SAAADI. The CDR3 totals 12 residues. Here the CDR3 reads CASNPGQDGYTF. The CDR3 DNA reads as TGCGCCAGCAACCCGGGACAGGACGGTTACACCTTC.

The rearrangement joins TRBV19 to TRBJ1-2; possibly TRBD1 for D (6 bases). The CDR3 extends over 15 amino acids. Looked up from germline, CDR1 is LNHDA and CDR2 is SQIVND (reference sequence). Trimming cost V 5 bases and J 2 bases, with 15 bases left between them. This CDR3 reads CASSGGAETNYGYTF. CDR3 bases: TGTGCCAGTAGTGGGGGGGCGGAGACCAACTATGGCTACACCTTC. The full variable domain, rest sourced from reference TRBV19 and TRBJ1-2, is DGGITQSPKYLFRKEGQNVTLSCEQNLNHDAMYWYRQDPGQGLRLIYYSQIVNDFQKGDIAEGYSVSREKKESFPLTVTSAQKNPTAFYLCASSGGAETNYGYTFGSGTRLTVV.

The genes are TRBV19 and TRBJ1-1; 7 nucleotides line up with TRBD1. The CDR3 runs 15 residues. Trimming removed 3 bases from V and 1 base from J; junction bases left unmatched: 5. In germline, CDR1 is LNHDA, CDR2 SQIVND (reference sequence). The CDR3 sequence is CASSISGTANTEAFF. The CDR3 bases are TGTGCCAGTAGTATCTCCGGGACAGCGAACACTGAAGCTTTCTTT.